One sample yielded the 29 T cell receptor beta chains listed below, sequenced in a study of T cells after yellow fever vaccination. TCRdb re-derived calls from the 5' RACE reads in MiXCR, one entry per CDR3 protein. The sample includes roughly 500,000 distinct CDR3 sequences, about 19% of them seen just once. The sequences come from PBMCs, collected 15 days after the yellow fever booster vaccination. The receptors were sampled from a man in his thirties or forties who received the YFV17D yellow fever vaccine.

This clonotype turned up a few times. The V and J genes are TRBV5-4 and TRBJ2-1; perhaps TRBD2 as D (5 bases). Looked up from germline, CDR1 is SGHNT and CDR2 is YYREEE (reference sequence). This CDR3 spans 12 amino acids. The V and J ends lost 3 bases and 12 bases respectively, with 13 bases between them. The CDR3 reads CASSSSPGWQFF. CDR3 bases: TGTGCCAGCAGCTCGAGCCCGGGATGGCAGTTCTTC. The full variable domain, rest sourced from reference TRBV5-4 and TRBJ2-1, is ETGVTQSPTHLIKTRGQQVTLRCSSQSGHNTVSWYQQALGQGPQFIFQYYREEENGRGNFPPRFSGLQFPNYSSELNVNALELDDSALYLCASSSSPGWQFFGPGTRLTVL.

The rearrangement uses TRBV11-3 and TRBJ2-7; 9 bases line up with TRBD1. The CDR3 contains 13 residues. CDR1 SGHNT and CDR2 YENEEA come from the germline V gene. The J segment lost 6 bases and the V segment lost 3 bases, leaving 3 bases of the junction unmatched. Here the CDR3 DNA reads TGTGCCAGCAGCTTGACAGGGGGAGGCGAGCAGTACTTC. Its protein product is CASSLTGGGEQYF.

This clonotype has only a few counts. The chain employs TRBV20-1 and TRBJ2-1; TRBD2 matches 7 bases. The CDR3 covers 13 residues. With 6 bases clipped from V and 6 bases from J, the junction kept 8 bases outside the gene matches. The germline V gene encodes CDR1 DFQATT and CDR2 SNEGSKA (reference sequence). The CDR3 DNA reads TGCAGTGCCGTCCCCAGCGGGACCAATGAGCAGTTCTTC. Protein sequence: CSAVPSGTNEQFF.

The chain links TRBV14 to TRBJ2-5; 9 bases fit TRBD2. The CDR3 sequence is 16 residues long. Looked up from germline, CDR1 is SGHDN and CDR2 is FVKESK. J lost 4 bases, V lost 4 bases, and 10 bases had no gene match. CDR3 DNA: TGTGCCAGCAGCCCCGCCGCGGGAGGGCCGGTAGAGACCCAGTACTTC. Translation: CASSPAAGGPVETQYF.

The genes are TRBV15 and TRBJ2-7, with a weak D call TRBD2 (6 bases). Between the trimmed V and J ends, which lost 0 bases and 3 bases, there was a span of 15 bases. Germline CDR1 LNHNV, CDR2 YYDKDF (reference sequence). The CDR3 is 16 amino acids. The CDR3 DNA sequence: TGTGCCACCAGCAGAGATCTGGCGACTAGTATCTACGAGCAGTACTTC. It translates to CATSRDLATSIYEQYF.

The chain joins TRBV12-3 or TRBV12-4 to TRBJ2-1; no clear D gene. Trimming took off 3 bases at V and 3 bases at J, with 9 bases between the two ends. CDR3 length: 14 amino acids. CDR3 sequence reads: CASSFSRGYNEQFF. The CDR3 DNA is TGTGCCAGCAGTTTCTCTAGAGGCTACAATGAGCAGTTCTTC.

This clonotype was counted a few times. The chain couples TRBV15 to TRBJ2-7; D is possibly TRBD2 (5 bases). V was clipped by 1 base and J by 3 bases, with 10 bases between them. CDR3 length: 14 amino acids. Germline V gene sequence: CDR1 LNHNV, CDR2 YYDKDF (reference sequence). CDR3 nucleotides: TGTGCCACCAGCAGAGGGGTACGGGACTACGAGCAGTACTTC. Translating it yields CATSRGVRDYEQYF. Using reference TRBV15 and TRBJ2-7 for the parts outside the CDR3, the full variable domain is DAMVIQNPRYQVTQFGKPVTLSCSQTLNHNVMYWYQQKSSQAPKLLFHYYDKDFNNEADTPDNFQSRRPNTSFCFLDIRSPGLGDTAMYLCATSRGVRDYEQYFGPGTRLTVT.

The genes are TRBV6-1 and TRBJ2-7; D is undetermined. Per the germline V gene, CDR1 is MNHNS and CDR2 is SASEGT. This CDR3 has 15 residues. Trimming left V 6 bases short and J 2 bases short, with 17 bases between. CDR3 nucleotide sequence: TGTGCCAGCAGATTCGATCTGGGCGGCGCCTACGAGCAGTACTTC. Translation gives CASRFDLGGAYEQYF.

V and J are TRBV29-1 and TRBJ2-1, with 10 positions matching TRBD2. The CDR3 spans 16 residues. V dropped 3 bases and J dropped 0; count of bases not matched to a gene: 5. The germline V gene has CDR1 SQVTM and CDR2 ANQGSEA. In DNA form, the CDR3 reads TGCAGCGTTGACCCGGGACTAGCGAGCTCCTACAATGAGCAGTTCTTC. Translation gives CSVDPGLASSYNEQFF.

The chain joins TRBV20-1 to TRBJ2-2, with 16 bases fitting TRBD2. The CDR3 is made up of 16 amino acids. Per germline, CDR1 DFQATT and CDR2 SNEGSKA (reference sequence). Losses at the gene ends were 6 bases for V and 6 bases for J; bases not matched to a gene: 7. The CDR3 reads CSAPGLAGGAAGELFF. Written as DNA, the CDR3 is TGCAGTGCCCCGGGACTAGCGGGAGGGGCGGCCGGGGAGCTGTTTTTT.

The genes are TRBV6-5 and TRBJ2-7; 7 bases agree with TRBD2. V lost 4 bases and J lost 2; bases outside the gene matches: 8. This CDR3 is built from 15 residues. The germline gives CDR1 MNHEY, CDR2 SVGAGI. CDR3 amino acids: CASSWGGGRPYEQYF. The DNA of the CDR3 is TGTGCCAGCAGTTGGGGGGGAGGGCGGCCCTACGAGCAGTACTTC.

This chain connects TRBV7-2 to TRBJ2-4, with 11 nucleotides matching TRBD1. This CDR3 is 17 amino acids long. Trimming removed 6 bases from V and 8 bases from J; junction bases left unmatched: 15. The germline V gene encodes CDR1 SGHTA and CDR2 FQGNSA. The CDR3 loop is CASSRTGGTRPMDIQYF. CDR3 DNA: TGTGCCAGCAGTAGGACAGGGGGCACTAGGCCGATGGACATTCAGTACTTC.

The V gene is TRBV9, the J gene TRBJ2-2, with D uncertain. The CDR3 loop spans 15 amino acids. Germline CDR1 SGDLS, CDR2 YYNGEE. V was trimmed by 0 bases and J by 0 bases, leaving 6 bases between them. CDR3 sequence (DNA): TGTGCCAGCAGCGTAGTGGAAACGAACACCGGGGAGCTGTTTTTT. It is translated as CASSVVETNTGELFF. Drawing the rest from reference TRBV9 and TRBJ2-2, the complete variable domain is DSGVTQTPKHLITATGQRVTLRCSPRSGDLSVYWYQQSLDQGLQFLIQYYNGEERAKGNILERFSAQQFPDLHSELNLSSLELGDSALYFCASSVVETNTGELFFGEGSRLTVL.

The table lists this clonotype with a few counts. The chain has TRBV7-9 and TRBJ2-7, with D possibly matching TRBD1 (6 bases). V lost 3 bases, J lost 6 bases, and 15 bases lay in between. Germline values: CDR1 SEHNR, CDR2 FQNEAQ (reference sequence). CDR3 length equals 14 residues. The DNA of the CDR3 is TGTGCCAGCAGCTTTGGACAGCGAGGGGCCGAGCAGTACTTC. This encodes CASSFGQRGAEQYF.

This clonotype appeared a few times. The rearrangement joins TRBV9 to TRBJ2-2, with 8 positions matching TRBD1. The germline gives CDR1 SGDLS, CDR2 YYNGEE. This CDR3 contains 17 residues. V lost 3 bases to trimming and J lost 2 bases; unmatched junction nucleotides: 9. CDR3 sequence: CASSAVSGQGNTGELFF. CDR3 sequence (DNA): TGTGCCAGCAGCGCCGTTAGTGGACAGGGAAACACCGGGGAGCTGTTTTTT. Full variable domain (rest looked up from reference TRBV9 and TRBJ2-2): DSGVTQTPKHLITATGQRVTLRCSPRSGDLSVYWYQQSLDQGLQFLIQYYNGEERAKGNILERFSAQQFPDLHSELNLSSLELGDSALYFCASSAVSGQGNTGELFFGEGSRLTVL.

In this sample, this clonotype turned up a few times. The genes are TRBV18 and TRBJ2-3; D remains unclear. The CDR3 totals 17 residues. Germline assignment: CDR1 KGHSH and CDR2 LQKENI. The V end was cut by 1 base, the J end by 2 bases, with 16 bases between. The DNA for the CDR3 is TGTGCCAGCTCACCACTCCCCCTCACTGAATCCACAGATACGCAGTATTTT. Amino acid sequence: CASSPLPLTESTDTQYF.

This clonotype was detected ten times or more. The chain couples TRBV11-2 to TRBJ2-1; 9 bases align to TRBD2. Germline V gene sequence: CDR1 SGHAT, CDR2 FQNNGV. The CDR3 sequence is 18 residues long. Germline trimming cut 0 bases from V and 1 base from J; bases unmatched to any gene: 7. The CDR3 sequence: CASSLEYFSGRSYNEQFF. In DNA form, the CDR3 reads TGTGCCAGCAGCTTAGAGTATTTTAGCGGGAGATCCTACAATGAGCAGTTCTTC.

CDR3 protein: CSARALAKHYEQYF. The CDR3 coding sequence is TGCAGTGCTAGAGCACTAGCGAAACACTACGAGCAGTACTTC. J is TRBJ2-7 and V is TRBV20-1; 7 bases align to TRBD2. J was trimmed by 3 bases and V by 1 base; bases with no gene match: 6. Germline-derived CDR1 and CDR2 are DFQATT and SNEGSKA (reference sequence). CDR3 size: 14 residues.

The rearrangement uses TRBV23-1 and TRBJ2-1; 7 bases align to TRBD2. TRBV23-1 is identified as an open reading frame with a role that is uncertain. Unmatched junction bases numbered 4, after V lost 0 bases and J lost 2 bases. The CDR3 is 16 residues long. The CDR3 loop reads CASSQSTSSPYNEQFF. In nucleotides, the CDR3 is TGCGCCAGCAGTCAATCGACTAGCAGTCCCTACAATGAGCAGTTCTTC.

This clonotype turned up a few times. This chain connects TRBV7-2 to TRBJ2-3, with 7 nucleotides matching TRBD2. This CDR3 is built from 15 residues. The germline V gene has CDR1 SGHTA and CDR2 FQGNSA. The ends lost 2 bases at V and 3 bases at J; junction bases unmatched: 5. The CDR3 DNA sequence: TGTGCCAGCAGCTTAAGTGGGAGGGTTACAGATACGCAGTATTTT. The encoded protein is CASSLSGRVTDTQYF.

CDR3 nucleotide sequence: TGTGCCAGCAACAGGGCCGGAGAAAAACTGTTTTTT. Amino acids: CASNRAGEKLFF. The genes are TRBV6-1 and TRBJ1-4; weak D call: TRBD1 (6 bases). The CDR3 loop spans 12 amino acids. Germline V CDR1 and CDR2: MNHNS, SASEGT. With 7 bases removed from V and 8 bases from J, the gap between germline ends came to 11 bases.

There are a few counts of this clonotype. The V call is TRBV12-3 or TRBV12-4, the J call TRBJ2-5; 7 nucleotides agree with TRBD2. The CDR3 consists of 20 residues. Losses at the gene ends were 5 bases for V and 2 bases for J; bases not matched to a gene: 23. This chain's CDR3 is CASSRRRLALTDRRQETQYF. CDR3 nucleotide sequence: TGTGCCAGCAGTCGACGTCGACTAGCCCTTACAGATAGAAGACAAGAGACCCAGTACTTC.

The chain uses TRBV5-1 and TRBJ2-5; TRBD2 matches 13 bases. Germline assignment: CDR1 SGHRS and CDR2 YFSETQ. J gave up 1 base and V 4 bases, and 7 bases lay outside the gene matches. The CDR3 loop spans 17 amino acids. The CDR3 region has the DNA TGCGCCAGCAGCCCCGGAACTAGCGGGAGGGCCCAAGAGACCCAGTACTTC. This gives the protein CASSPGTSGRAQETQYF.

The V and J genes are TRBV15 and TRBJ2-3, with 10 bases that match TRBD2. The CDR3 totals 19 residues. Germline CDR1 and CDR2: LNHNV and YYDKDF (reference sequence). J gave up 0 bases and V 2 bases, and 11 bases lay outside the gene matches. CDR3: CATSRLAGVSGTSTDTQYF. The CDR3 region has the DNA TGTGCCACCAGCAGACTAGCGGGGGTGAGCGGAACTAGCACAGATACGCAGTATTTT.

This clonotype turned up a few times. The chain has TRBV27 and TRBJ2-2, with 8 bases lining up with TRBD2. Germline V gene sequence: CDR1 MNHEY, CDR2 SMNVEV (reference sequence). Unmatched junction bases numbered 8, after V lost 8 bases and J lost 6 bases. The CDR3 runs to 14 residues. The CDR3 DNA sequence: TGTGCCAGCGGGAGCGGGAGCGAGGCCGGGGAGCTGTTTTTT. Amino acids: CASGSGSEAGELFF.

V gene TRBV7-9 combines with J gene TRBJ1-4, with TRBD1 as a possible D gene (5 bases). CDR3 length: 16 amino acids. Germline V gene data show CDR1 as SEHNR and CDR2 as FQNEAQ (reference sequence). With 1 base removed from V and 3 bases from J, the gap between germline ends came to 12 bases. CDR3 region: CASSLVRDPSNEKLFF. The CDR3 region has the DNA TGTGCCAGCAGCTTAGTCCGGGACCCTTCTAATGAAAAACTGTTTTTT.

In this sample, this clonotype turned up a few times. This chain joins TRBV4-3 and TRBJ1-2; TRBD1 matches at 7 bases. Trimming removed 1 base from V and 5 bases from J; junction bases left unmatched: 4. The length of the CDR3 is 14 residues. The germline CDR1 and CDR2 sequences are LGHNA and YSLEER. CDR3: CASSQGYRGYGYTF. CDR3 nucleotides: TGCGCCAGCAGCCAAGGGTACAGGGGATATGGCTACACCTTC.

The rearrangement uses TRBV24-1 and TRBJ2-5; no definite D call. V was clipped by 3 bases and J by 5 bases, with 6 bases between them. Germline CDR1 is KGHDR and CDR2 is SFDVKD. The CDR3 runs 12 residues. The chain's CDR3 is CATSDVGETQYF. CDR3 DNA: TGTGCCACCAGTGATGTGGGGGAGACCCAGTACTTC.

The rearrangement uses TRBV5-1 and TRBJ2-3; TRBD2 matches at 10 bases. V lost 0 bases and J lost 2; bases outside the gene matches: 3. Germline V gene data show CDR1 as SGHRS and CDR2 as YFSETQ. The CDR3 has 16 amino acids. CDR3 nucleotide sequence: TGCGCCAGCAGCTTGGTAACTAGCGGGGTCACAGATACGCAGTATTTT. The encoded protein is CASSLVTSGVTDTQYF.